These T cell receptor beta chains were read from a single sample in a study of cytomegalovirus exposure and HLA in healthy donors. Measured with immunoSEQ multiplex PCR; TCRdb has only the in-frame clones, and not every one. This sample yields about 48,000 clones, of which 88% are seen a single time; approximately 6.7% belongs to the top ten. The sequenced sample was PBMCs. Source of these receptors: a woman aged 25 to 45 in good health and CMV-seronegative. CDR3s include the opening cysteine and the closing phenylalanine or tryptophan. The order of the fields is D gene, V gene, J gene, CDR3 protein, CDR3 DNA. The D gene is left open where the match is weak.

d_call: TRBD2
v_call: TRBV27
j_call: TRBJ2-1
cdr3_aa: CASSSTTSGYNEQFF
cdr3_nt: TGTGCCAGCAGTTCGACGACTAGCGGATACAATGAGCAGTTCTTC

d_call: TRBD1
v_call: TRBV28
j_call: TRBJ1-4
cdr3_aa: CASNSGTGGLRPGEKLFF
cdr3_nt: TGTGCCAGCAACTCCGGGACAGGGGGCCTTAGGCCGGGCGAAAAACTGTTTTTT

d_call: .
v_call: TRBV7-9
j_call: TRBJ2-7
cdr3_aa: CASSRIHGGEQYF
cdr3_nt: TGTGCCAGCAGCCGGATACATGGAGGCGAGCAGTACTTC

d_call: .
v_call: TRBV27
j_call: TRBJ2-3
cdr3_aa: CASRSTGDTQYF
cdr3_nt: TGTGCCAGCAGGTCGACCGGGGATACGCAGTATTTT

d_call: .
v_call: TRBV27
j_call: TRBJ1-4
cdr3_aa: CASSPFEATNEKLFF
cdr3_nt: TGTGCCAGCAGCCCCTTCGAGGCAACTAATGAAAAACTGTTTTTT

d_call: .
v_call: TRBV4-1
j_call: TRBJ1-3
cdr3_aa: CASSQDSNTGNTIYF
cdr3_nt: TGCGCCAGCAGCCAAGATTCGAACACTGGAAACACCATATATTTT

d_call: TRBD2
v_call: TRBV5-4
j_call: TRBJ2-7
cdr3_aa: CASSPGVLAGISYEQYF
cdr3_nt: TGTGCCAGCAGCCCGGGAGTACTAGCGGGGATCTCCTACGAGCAGTACTTC

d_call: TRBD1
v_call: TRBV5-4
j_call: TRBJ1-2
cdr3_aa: CASTQTGTSGYTF
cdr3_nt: TGTGCCAGCACCCAGACAGGGACCAGTGGCTACACCTTC

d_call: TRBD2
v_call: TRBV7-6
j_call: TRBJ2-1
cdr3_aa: CASSRRGEGIEQFF
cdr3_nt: TGTGCCAGCAGCCGCAGAGGGGAGGGCATTGAGCAGTTCTTC

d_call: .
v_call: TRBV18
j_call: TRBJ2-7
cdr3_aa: CASSPSTGYEQYF
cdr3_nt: TGTGCCAGCTCACCCTCCACGGGCTACGAGCAGTACTTC

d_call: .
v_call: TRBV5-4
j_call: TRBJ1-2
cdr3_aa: CASSSQHGLDGYTF
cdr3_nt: TGTGCCAGCAGCTCACAACACGGTCTAGATGGCTACACCTTC

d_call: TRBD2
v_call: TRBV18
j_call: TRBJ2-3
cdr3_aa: CASSPPPSGVPTDTQYF
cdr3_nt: TGTGCCAGCTCACCACCCCCTAGCGGGGTTCCCACAGATACGCAGTATTTT

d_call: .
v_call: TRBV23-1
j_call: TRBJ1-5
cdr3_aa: CASSPGTTNQPQHF
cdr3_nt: TGCGCCAGCAGTCCCGGGACAACGAATCAGCCCCAGCATTTT

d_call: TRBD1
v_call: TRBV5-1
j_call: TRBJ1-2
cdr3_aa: CASSFRQGAHGYTF
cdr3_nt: TGCGCCAGCAGCTTTCGACAGGGGGCCCATGGCTACACCTTC

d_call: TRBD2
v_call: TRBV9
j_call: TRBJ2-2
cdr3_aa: CASSVSMGGLAGVTTGELFF
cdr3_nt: TGTGCCAGCAGCGTATCGATGGGGGGACTAGCGGGGGTCACCACCGGGGAGCTGTTTTTT

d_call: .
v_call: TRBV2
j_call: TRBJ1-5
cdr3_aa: CASRVERWAGKGQPQHF
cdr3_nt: TGTGCCAGCAGGGTAGAAAGATGGGCAGGGAAGGGTCAGCCCCAGCATTTT

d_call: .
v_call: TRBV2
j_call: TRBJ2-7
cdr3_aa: CASSEGYAGTYEQYF
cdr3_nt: TGTGCCAGCAGTGAGGGCTATGCAGGGACCTACGAGCAGTACTTC

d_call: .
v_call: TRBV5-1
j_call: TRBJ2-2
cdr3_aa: CASSYSNTGELFF
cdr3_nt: TGCGCCAGCAGCTATAGTAACACCGGGGAGCTGTTTTTT

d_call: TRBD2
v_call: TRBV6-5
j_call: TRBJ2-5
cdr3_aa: CASRISGRAGETQYF
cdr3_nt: TGTGCCAGCAGGATTAGCGGGAGGGCCGGTGAGACCCAGTACTTC

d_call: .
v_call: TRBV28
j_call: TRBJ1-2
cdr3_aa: CASSLLRDLGGYTF
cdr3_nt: TGTGCCAGCAGTTTATTAAGGGACTTAGGGGGCTACACCTTC

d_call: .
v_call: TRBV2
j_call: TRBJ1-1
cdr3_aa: CASKRGLYRTTDMNTEAFF
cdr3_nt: TGTGCCAGCAAAAGAGGGTTGTACAGAACCACCGATATGAACACTGAAGCTTTCTTT

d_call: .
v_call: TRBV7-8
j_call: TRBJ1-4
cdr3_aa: CASSPRTIEFEKLFF
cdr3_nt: TGTGCCAGCAGCCCCCGGACTATAGAGTTTGAAAAACTGTTTTTT